Listed below are T cell receptor beta chains from one sample, sequenced in a study of T-cell memory formation after mild COVID-19. TCRdb reprocessed the 5' RACE reads with MiXCR, giving one entry per CDR3 protein. In the table there are more than 300,000 distinct CDR3 sequences, roughly an eighth of which are singletons. Source material: PBMCs or a T cell subset sorted from them (not recorded which). These receptors were obtained from a man between 18 and 29 years old who had mild COVID-19 (a few samples of this study predate the infection). Cell type and time point are not known. Each CDR3 is given with its conserved first and last residue.

v_gene,CDR3aa
TRBV7-8,CASSLVPSGELVDEQFF
TRBV12-3/TRBV12-4,CASSRLRNYGYTF
TRBV5-1,CASSPTGTGVSDTQYF
TRBV30,CAWSDWQGLNEQFF
TRBV7-2,CASSLGPGGARDTQYF
TRBV6-5,CATHPYGTYGYTF
TRBV5-1,CASSLGLADGSQHF
TRBV6-2/TRBV6-3,CASSYSTRNTEAFF
TRBV12-3/TRBV12-4,CASSLIMGVSGNTIYF
TRBV4-3,CASSQEQGAQPQHF
TRBV20-1,CSASTGAGEAFF
TRBV3-1,CASSRHKETQYF
TRBV7-9,CASSWEGSTDTQYF
TRBV18,CASSPTSAQHTQYF
TRBV7-3,CASSSTSGGWNEQFF
TRBV19,CASIRNIGSGQPQHF
TRBV5-1,CASSFSEGDTQYF
TRBV12-3/TRBV12-4,CASSSPDRSPDNEQFF
TRBV7-8,CASSLDFSEQYF
TRBV11-2,CASSLVSSQGPLNTEAFF
TRBV20-1,CSARTSGGPAFSGANVLTF
TRBV28,CASSSGSTNYGYTF
TRBV2,CASKLGSTNEKLFF
TRBV27,CASSLLLPGVEQFF
TRBV7-9,CASSPGDQGYPYEQYF
TRBV6-6,CASSYGGYYGYTF
TRBV7-3,CASSPGQPQGTGELFF
TRBV19,CASSISSGRLYNEQFF
TRBV5-1,CASSWAGHPGTEAFF
TRBV2,CASSEHAPEFF
TRBV12-3/TRBV12-4,CASSLQTSTDTQYF
TRBV6-4,CASSPGGAGAASSYNEQFF
TRBV29-1,CSVEGSTDTQYF
TRBV11-2,CASSLDLGNTEAFF
TRBV20-1,CSARGLAGIYEQYF
TRBV12-3/TRBV12-4,CASSARGQGTGELFF
TRBV5-1,CASSRIGVQETQYF
TRBV18,CASSVDRGEQYF
TRBV7-8,CASSTGRGEHDEQFF
TRBV4-2,CASSQDKSSYNEQFF
TRBV5-4,CASSDATGGANVLTF
TRBV12-3/TRBV12-4,CASSFSSGGAETQYF